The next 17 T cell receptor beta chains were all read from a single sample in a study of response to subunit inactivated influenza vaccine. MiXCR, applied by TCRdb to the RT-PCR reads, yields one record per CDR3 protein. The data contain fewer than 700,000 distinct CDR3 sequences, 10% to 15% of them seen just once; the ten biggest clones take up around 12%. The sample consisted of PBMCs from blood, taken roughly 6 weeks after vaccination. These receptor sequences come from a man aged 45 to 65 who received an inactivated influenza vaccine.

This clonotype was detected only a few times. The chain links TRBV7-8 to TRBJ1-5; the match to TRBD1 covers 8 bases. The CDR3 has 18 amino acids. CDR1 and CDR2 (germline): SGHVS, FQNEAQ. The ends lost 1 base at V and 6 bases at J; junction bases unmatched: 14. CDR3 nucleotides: TGTGCCAGCAGCTTAGAGGGGTTTCAGGGGGCCCGCGGTCAGCCCCAGCATTTT. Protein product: CASSLEGFQGARGQPQHF.

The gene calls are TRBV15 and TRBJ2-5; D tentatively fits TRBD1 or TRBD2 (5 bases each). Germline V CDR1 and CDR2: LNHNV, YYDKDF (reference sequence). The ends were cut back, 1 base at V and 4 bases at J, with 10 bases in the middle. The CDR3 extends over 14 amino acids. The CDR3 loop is CATSRGGTPETQYF. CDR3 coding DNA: TGTGCCACCAGCAGAGGTGGGACCCCAGAGACCCAGTACTTC. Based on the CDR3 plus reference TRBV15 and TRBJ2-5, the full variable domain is DAMVIQNPRYQVTQFGKPVTLSCSQTLNHNVMYWYQQKSSQAPKLLFHYYDKDFNNEADTPDNFQSRRPNTSFCFLDIRSPGLGDTAMYLCATSRGGTPETQYFGPGTRLLVL.

The CDR3 DNA reads TGTGCCAGCAGCTTAACTAGCATCATCGACGAGCAGTACTTC. It codes for CASSLTSIIDEQYF. This sequence joins TRBV5-6 and TRBJ2-7; tentatively, D is TRBD2 (6 bases). The CDR3 contains 14 residues. In germline, CDR1 is SGHDT, CDR2 YYEEEE. The germline V and J ends were trimmed by 2 bases and 5 bases, with 14 bases remaining between them.

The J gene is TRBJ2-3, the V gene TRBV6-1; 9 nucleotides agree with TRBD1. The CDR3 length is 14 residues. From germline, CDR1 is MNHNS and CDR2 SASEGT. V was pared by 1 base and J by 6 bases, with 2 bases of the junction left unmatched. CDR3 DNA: TGTGCCAGCAGTGAAGGGGGGACAGGGGATACGCAGTATTTT. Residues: CASSEGGTGDTQYF.

The CDR3 is CASSQLRGSGDTQYF. The CDR3 nucleotides are TGTGCCAGCAGCCAATTACGGGGGTCGGGAGATACGCAGTATTTT. The genes are TRBV16 and TRBJ2-3; D possibly corresponds to TRBD2 (6 bases). The CDR3 length is 15 residues. Germline V gene lookup returns CDR1 KGHSY and CDR2 FQNENV. V lost 1 base and J 5 bases, leaving 13 bases between the germline ends.

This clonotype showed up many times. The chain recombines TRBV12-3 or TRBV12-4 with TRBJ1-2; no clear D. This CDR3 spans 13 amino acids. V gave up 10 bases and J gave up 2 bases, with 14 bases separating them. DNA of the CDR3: TGTGCCATCCGGAGAGCGGTCAACTATGGCTACACCTTC. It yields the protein CAIRRAVNYGYTF.

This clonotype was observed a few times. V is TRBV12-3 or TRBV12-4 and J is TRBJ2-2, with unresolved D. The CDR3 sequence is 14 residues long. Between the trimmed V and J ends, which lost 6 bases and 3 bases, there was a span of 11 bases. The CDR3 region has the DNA TGTGCCAGCAGGAGCTCAGGATACACCGGGGAGCTGTTTTTT. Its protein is CASRSSGYTGELFF.

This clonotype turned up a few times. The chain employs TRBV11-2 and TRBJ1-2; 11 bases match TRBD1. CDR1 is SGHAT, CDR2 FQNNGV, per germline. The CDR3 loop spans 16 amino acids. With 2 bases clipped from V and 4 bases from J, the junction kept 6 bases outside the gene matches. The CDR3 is CASSLIGQGASYGYTF. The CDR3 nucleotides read TGTGCCAGCAGCTTAATTGGACAGGGGGCGAGCTATGGCTACACCTTC. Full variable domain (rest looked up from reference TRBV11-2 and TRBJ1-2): EAGVAQSPRYKIIEKRQSVAFWCNPISGHATLYWYQQILGQGPKLLIQFQNNGVVDDSQLPKDRFSAERLKGVDSTLKIQPAKLEDSAVYLCASSLIGQGASYGYTFGSGTRLTVV.

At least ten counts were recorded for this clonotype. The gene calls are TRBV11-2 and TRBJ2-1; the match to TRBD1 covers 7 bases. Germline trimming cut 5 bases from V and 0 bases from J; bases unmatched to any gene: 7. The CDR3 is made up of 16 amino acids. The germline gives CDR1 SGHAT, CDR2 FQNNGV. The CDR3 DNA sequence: TGTGCCAGCAGCGCGCGACAGGGAAGCTCCTACAATGAGCAGTTCTTC. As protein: CASSARQGSSYNEQFF.

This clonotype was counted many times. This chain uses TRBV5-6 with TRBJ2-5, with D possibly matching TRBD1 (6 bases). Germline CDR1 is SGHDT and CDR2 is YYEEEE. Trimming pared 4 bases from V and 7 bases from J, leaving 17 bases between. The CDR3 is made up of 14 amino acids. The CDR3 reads CASSGTSGEWTQYF. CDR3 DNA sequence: TGTGCCAGCAGCGGAACCTCAGGGGAATGGACCCAGTACTTC. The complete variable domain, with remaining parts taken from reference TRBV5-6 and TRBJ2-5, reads DAGVTQSPTHLIKTRGQQVTLRCSPKSGHDTVSWYQQALGQGPQFIFQYYEEEERQRGNFPDRFSGHQFPNYSSELNVNALLLGDSALYLCASSGTSGEWTQYFGPGTRLLVL.

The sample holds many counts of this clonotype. The CDR3 reads CASSLIRPPSTDTQYF. In nucleotides, the CDR3 is TGTGCCAGCAGTTTAATCCGGCCCCCTAGCACAGATACGCAGTATTTT. The chain links TRBV12-3 or TRBV12-4 to TRBJ2-3; D is unresolved. The V end lost 2 bases, the J end lost 0 bases, and 12 bases lay between the germline ends. This CDR3 region has 16 residues.

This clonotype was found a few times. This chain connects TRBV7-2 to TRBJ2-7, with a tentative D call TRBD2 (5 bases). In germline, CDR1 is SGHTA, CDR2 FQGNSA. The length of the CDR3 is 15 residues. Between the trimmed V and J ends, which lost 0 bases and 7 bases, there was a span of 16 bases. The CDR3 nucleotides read TGTGCCAGCAGCTTAGCGCCGGGGTCCACATGGGAGCAGTACTTC. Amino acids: CASSLAPGSTWEQYF.

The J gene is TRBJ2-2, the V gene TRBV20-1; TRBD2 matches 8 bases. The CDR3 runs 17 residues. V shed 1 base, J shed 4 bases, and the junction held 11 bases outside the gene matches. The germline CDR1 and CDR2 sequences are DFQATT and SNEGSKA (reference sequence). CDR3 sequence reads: CSARAGGLAGLTGELFF. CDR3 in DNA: TGCAGTGCTAGAGCGGGAGGGTTAGCGGGACTCACCGGGGAGCTGTTTTTT.

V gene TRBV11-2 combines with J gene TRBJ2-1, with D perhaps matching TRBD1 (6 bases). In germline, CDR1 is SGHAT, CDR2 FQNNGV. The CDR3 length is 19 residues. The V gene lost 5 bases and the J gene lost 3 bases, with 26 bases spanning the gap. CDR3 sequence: CASSKKRPQGWTLYNEQFF. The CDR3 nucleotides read TGTGCCAGCAGCAAAAAACGACCACAGGGATGGACCCTCTACAATGAGCAGTTCTTC.

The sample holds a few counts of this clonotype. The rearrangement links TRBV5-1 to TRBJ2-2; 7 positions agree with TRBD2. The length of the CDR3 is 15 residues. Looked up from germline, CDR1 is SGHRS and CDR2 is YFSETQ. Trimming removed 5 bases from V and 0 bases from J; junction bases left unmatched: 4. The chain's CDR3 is CASRDGTTNTGELFF. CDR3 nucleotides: TGCGCCAGCAGGGACGGGACTACGAACACCGGGGAGCTGTTTTTT.

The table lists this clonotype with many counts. In DNA, the CDR3 is TGCAGTGCTAGTAGCTACAATGAGCAGTTCTTC. As protein: CSASSYNEQFF. V gene TRBV20-1 combines with J gene TRBJ2-1; D is unclear. The germline V and J ends were trimmed by 3 bases and 3 bases, with 3 bases remaining between them. The CDR3 is 11 residues long. Germline loops: CDR1 DFQATT, CDR2 SNEGSKA (reference sequence).

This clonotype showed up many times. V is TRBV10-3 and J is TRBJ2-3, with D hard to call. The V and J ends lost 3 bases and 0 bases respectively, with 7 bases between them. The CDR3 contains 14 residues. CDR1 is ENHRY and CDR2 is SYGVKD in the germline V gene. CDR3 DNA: TGTGCCATCAGTGAAAGGGTTAGCACAGATACGCAGTATTTT. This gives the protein CAISERVSTDTQYF.